This T cell receptor beta chain was sequenced in a study of CD8 T cells in ankylosing spondylitis. Study-wide findings and caveats: A motif in TCR beta, a set of under ten highly homologous variants, appeared characteristic of ankylosing spondylitis blood.

TCRdb analysed the 5' RACE reads with MiXCR anew, one entry per CDR3 protein. Found here are more than 400,000 distinct CDR3 sequences, over 4% of them singletons; the top ten hold roughly 3.5%. This clonotype was seen repeatedly, ten times or more. Its antigen remains unknown. V lost 3 bases and J 2 bases, leaving 9 bases between the germline ends. Germline CDR1 and CDR2: DFQATT and SNEGSKA (reference sequence). The CDR3 is 13 residues long. The TCR comes from a male donor with ankylosing spondylitis. The rearrangement joins TRBV20-1 to TRBJ2-3, with D unresolved. Sequences were obtained from blood, either unsorted or a sorted T cell fraction (not recorded which). DNA of the CDR3: TGCAGTGCTAGTTACCCTTACACAGATACGCAGTATTTT. Protein product: CSASYPYTDTQYF.